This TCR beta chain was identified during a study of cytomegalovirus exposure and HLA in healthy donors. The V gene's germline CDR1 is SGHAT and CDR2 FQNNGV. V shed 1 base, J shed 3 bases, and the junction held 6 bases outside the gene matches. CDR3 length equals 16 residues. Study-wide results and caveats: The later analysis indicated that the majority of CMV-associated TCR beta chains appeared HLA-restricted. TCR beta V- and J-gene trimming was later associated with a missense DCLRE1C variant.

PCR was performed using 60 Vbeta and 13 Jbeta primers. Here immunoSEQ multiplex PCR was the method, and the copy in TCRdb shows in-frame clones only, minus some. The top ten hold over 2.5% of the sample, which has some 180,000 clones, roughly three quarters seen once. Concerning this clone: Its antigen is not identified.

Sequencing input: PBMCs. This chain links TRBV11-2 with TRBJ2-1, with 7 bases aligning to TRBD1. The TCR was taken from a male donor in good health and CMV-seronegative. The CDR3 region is CASSLGYTGVYNEQFF. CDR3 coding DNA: TGTGCCAGCAGCTTAGGGTACACAGGGGTCTACAATGAGCAGTTCTTC.